A single sample gave rise to the 17 T cell receptor beta chains below, sequenced in a study of blood T cell repertoires in COVID-19. TCRdb keeps only in-frame clones here, not all; method: immunoSEQ multiplex PCR. The table records more than 110,000 clones, about four fifths of them present only once. The sample was peripheral blood. These receptors originate from a man aged 80 or over with acute or convalescent COVID-19.

J is TRBJ1-3 and V is TRBV3-1 (or the pseudogene TRBV3-2); possible D gene TRBD1, 5 bases. Germline V lookup: CDR1 LGHDT, CDR2 YNNKEL (reference sequence). The CDR3 is 16 amino acids. V was pared by 4 bases and J by 4 bases, with 17 bases between. CDR3 loop: CASSLNQGMRGNTIYF. The CDR3, as DNA: TGTGCCAGCAGCCTGAATCAGGGTATGCGCGGAAACACCATATATTTT.

The chain recombines TRBV7-2 with TRBJ2-5, with D possibly TRBD1 on 5 matching bases. The CDR3 length is 14 residues. Germline assignment: CDR1 SGHTA and CDR2 FQGNSA. V was cut by 1 base and J by 5 bases, with 11 bases left in between. The CDR3 DNA reads as TGTGCCAGCAGCTTAGGTGTGGGGCCGGAGACCCAGTACTTC. It specifies CASSLGVGPETQYF.

This chain links TRBV3-1 (or the pseudogene TRBV3-2) with TRBJ2-5; 7 nucleotides agree with TRBD2. V was pared by 3 bases and J by 0 bases, with 4 bases of the junction left unmatched. Germline CDR1 is LGHDT and CDR2 is YNNKEL (reference sequence). The CDR3 has 15 residues. The DNA of the CDR3 is TGTGCCAGCAGCCACCCAGCGGGGAACCAAGAGACCCAGTACTTC. It yields the protein CASSHPAGNQETQYF.

The chain uses TRBV7-8 and TRBJ1-1; D unresolved. This CDR3 has 13 residues. The germline CDR1 and CDR2 sequences are SGHVS and FQNEAQ. Between the trimmed V and J ends, which lost 6 bases and 1 base, there was a span of 9 bases. CDR3 residues: CASRMTPNTEAFF. The CDR3 nucleotides are TGTGCCAGCAGGATGACACCGAACACTGAAGCTTTCTTT.

The chain is built from TRBV6-6 and TRBJ2-1; perhaps TRBD2 as D (6 bases). This CDR3 is 16 amino acids long. The V end lost 5 bases, the J end lost 4 bases, and 18 bases lay between the germline ends. Germline loops: CDR1 MNHNY, CDR2 SVGAGI (reference sequence). CDR3 region: CASSHTVAAAYNEQFF. The CDR3 DNA is TGTGCCAGCAGTCACACCGTAGCGGCGGCTTACAATGAGCAGTTCTTC.

This clone came up many times. The chain combines TRBV7-2 with TRBJ2-5; TRBD2 matches at 11 bases. The V segment lost 5 bases and the J segment 9 bases; nucleotides outside the gene matches: 14. Germline V gene sequence: CDR1 SGHTA, CDR2 FQGNSA. The CDR3 loop spans 16 amino acids. The CDR3 sequence is CASSPPGLAARPAQYF. CDR3 nucleotide sequence: TGTGCCAGCAGCCCTCCGGGACTAGCGGCCCGCCCGGCCCAGTACTTC.

The chain couples TRBV16 to TRBJ2-3; D is possibly TRBD2 (5 bases). The CDR3 has 15 residues. Germline V gene sequence: CDR1 KGHSY, CDR2 FQNENV. V dropped 4 bases and J dropped 5 bases, with 16 bases sitting between them. The CDR3 DNA follows: TGTGCCAGCAGCCTAATAGGAGGTTGGGAAGATACGCAGTATTTT. This codes for CASSLIGGWEDTQYF.

The rearrangement joins TRBV4-3 to TRBJ2-5; a weak D match, TRBD2 (6 bases). CDR1 is LGHNA, CDR2 YSLEER, per germline. The CDR3 spans 13 residues. The germline V and J ends were trimmed by 4 bases and 0 bases, with 6 bases remaining between them. Written as DNA, the CDR3 is TGCGCCAGCAGCCGGGACTACCAAGAGACCCAGTACTTC. This translates into CASSRDYQETQYF.

This rearrangement joins TRBV28 to TRBJ2-2; 8 bases match TRBD1. Germline trimming cut 3 bases from V and 2 bases from J; bases unmatched to any gene: 8. Per germline, CDR1 MDHEN and CDR2 SYDVKM. This CDR3 region has 17 residues. CDR3 coding DNA: TGTGCCAGCAGTTTGGTCGACAGGGGCCCAAACACCGGGGAGCTGTTTTTT. Translated: CASSLVDRGPNTGELFF.

Turning to this clone: This specimen includes other DNA sequences encoding the same CDR3. The chain is built from TRBV9 and TRBJ1-5; 8 bases agree with TRBD1. V shed 3 bases and J 2 bases; nucleotides not matched to a gene: 4. Germline V gene sequence: CDR1 SGDLS, CDR2 YYNGEE. The CDR3 totals 15 residues. The chain's CDR3 is CASSATGGGNQPQHF. The DNA for the CDR3 is TGTGCCAGCAGCGCAACAGGGGGTGGCAATCAGCCCCAGCATTTT.

This clone has just a few counts. The rearrangement links TRBV6-2 or TRBV6-3 to TRBJ2-3; TRBD2 agrees at 8 bases. Germline CDR1 MNHEY, CDR2 SVGEGT. V was pared by 4 bases and J by 6 bases, with 6 bases of the junction left unmatched. There are 14 residues in the CDR3. The DNA for the CDR3 is TGTGCCAGCAGTTCGGGGACTAGTTTGGATACGCAGTATTTT. It encodes CASSSGTSLDTQYF.

This chain connects TRBV7-8 to TRBJ1-5; D unclear. The V gene's germline CDR1 is SGHVS and CDR2 FQNEAQ. The CDR3 runs to 15 residues. V shed 1 base and J shed 7 bases, with 14 bases lying between them. The CDR3 DNA reads as TGTGCCAGCAGCTTAGATAACGGGATGGGGCAGCCCCAGCATTTT. Protein sequence: CASSLDNGMGQPQHF.

The genes are TRBV12-3 or TRBV12-4 and TRBJ2-1, with TRBD2 matching 8 bases. V shed 3 bases and J 12 bases; nucleotides not matched to a gene: 4. This CDR3 has 12 residues. The CDR3 reads CASSLGLVAQFF. The CDR3 DNA reads as TGTGCCAGCAGTTTGGGACTAGTTGCGCAGTTCTTC.

The rearrangement uses TRBV9 and TRBJ2-3, with D perhaps matching TRBD1 (6 bases). Germline-derived CDR1 and CDR2 are SGDLS and YYNGEE. The length of the CDR3 is 15 residues. V lost 3 bases, J lost 0 bases, and 11 bases lay in between. CDR3 amino acids: CASSAAGASTDTQYF. CDR3 sequence (DNA): TGTGCCAGCAGCGCCGCAGGGGCTAGCACAGATACGCAGTATTTT.

The J gene is TRBJ2-1, the V gene TRBV6-5, with 9 bases fitting TRBD2. The CDR3 is 14 residues long. The trim removed 7 bases at V and 10 bases at J, leaving 11 bases unmatched. Germline V CDR1 and CDR2: MNHEY, SVGAGI. CDR3 residues: CASKRSAGGREQFF. The CDR3 nucleotides read TGTGCCAGCAAGCGGTCAGCGGGGGGTCGGGAGCAGTTCTTC.

The chain combines TRBV19 with TRBJ1-5, with D perhaps TRBD1 (6 bases). The CDR3 has 15 residues. The V gene lost 10 bases and the J gene lost 1 base, with 17 bases spanning the gap. Germline V gene lookup returns CDR1 LNHDA and CDR2 SQIVND (reference sequence). The CDR3 loop reads CATSVIGGSNQPQHF. In nucleotides, the CDR3 is TGTGCCACCAGCGTTATAGGGGGAAGCAATCAGCCCCAGCATTTT. Full variable domain (outside the CDR3, taken from reference TRBV19 and TRBJ1-5): DGGITQSPKYLFRKEGQNVTLSCEQNLNHDAMYWYRQDPGQGLRLIYYSQIVNDFQKGDIAEGYSVSREKKESFPLTVTSAQKNPTAFYLCATSVIGGSNQPQHFGDGTRLSIL.

This clone was detected a few times. The rearrangement uses TRBV6-5 and TRBJ2-7, with D uncertain. CDR3 length: 13 amino acids. Germline-derived CDR1 and CDR2 are MNHEY and SVGAGI. Trimming left V 6 bases short and J 6 bases short, with 15 bases between. DNA of the CDR3: TGTGCCAGCAGGCAAGTCCAGGTTGGCGAGCAGTACTTC. Its protein product is CASRQVQVGEQYF.